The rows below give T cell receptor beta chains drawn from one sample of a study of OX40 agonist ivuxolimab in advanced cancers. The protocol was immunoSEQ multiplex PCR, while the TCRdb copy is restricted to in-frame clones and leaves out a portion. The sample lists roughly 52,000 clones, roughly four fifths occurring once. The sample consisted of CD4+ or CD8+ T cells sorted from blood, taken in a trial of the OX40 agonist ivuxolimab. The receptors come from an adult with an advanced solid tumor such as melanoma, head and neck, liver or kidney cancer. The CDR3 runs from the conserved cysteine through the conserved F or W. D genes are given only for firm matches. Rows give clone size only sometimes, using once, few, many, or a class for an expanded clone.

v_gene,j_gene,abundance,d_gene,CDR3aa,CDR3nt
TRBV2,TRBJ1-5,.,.,CASSNGGLKPQHF,TGTGCCAGCAGTAATGGAGGATTGAAGCCCCAGCATTTT
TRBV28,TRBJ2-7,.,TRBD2,CASSLVLRGLYAQYF,TGTGCCAGCAGCTTGGTCCTTAGGGGACTATACGCGCAGTACTTC
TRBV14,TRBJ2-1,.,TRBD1,CASSQRQGSVDEQFF,TGTGCCAGCAGCCAGAGACAGGGGTCGGTCGATGAGCAGTTCTTC
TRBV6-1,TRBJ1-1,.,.,CASSQKGNTEAFF,TGTGCCAGCAGCCAAAAGGGGAACACTGAAGCTTTCTTT
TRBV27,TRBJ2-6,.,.,CASSSSSSGANVLTF,TGTGCCAGCAGTTCATCTTCCTCTGGGGCCAACGTCCTGACTTTC
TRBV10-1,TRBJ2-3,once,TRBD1,CASSDWDLGRGLDTQYF,TGCGCCAGCAGTGATTGGGACCTCGGCAGGGGGTTAGATACGCAGTATTTT
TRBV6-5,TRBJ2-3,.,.,CASSYSGRKMDTQYF,TGTGCCAGCAGTTACTCGGGGAGAAAGATGGATACGCAGTATTTT
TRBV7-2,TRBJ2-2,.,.,CASSSGTINTGELFF,TGTGCCAGCAGCTCCGGGACAATTAACACCGGGGAGCTGTTTTTT
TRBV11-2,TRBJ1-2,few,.,CASSLAGGKDGYTF,TGTGCCAGCAGCTTAGCCGGCGGGAAGGATGGCTACACCTTC
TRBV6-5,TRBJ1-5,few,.,CASSENRYQPQHF,TGTGCCAGCAGTGAGAACAGATATCAGCCCCAGCATTTT
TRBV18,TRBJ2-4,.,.,CASSTPGDEGVKNIQYF,TGTGCCAGCTCAACCCCAGGGGACGAAGGAGTTAAAAACATTCAGTACTTC
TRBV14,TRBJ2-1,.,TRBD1,CASSQTGGTANEQFF,TGTGCCAGCAGCCAAACAGGGGGTACAGCAAATGAGCAGTTCTTC
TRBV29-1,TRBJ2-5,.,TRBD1,CSVTGTGGGETQYF,TGCAGCGTTACCGGGACAGGGGGCGGAGAGACCCAGTACTTC
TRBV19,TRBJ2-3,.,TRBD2,CASSPLAGGQRDTQYF,TGTGCCAGTAGTCCCCTAGCGGGGGGTCAAAGGGATACGCAGTATTTT
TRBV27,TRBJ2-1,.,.,CASSSSGSYNEQFF,TGTGCCAGCAGTTCCTCGGGCTCCTACAATGAGCAGTTCTTC
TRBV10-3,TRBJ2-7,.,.,CAISDDVSYEQYF,TGTGCCATCAGTGACGACGTCTCCTACGAGCAGTACTTC
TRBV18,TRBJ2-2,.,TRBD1,CASSPLRTGITGELFF,TGTGCCAGCTCACCACTTAGGACAGGGATCACCGGGGAGCTGTTTTTT
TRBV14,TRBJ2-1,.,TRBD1,CASSQGGQGDNEQFF,TGTGCCAGCAGCCAAGGGGGACAGGGGGACAATGAGCAGTTCTTC
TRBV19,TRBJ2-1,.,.,CASSIRRDRGNEQFF,TGTGCCAGTAGTATCAGGAGGGATCGGGGCAATGAGCAGTTCTTC
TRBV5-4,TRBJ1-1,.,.,CASSRRRSENTEAFF,TGTGCCAGCAGCCGGCGGCGTAGCGAGAACACTGAAGCTTTCTTT
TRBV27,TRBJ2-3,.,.,CASSRKYTDTQYF,TGTGCCAGCAGTAGAAAATACACAGATACGCAGTATTTT
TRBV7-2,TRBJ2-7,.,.,CASSLRLASYEQYF,TGTGCCAGCAGCCTACGGCTAGCGAGCTACGAGCAGTACTTC